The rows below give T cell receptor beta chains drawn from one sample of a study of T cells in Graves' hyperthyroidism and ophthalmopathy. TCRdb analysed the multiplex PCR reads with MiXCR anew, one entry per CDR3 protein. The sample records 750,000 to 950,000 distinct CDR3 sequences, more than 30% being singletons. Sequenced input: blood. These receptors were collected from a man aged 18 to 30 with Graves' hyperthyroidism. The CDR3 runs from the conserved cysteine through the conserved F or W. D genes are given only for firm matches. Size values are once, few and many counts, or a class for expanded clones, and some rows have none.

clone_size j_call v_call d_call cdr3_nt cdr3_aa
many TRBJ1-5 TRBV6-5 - TGTGCCAGCAGTGAAGTTGGCAAGCGAAATCAGCCCCAGCATTTT CASSEVGKRNQPQHF
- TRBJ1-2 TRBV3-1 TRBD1 TGTGCCAGCAGTCTAGACAGGGGCAAGGGCTACACCTTC CASSLDRGKGYTF
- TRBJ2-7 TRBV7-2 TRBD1 TGTGCCAGCAGCACGGACAGGGGTGTCGAGCAGTACTTC CASSTDRGVEQYF
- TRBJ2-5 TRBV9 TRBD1 TGTGCCAGCAGTGTATGCCCGGACAGGGGGCTGGAGACCCAGTACTTC CASSVCPDRGLETQYF
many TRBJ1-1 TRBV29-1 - TGCAGCGTTGAACCCACCATGAACACTGAAGCTTTCTTT CSVEPTMNTEAFF
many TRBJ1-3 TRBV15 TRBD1 TGTGCCACCAACCCGGACAGGGGGCCTGGAAACACCATATATTTT CATNPDRGPGNTIYF
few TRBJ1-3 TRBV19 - TGTGCCAGTAGTATTTCGAGGGGGACTACTGGAAACACCATATATTTT CASSISRGTTGNTIYF
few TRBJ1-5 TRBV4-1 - TGCGCCAGCAGCCCCTCTGAGGGGGGGCGCGGCAATCAGCCCCAGCATTTT CASSPSEGGRGNQPQHF
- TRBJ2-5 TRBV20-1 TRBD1 TGCAGTGCCATCAGTGGGACAGTCCAAGAGACCCAGTACTTC CSAISGTVQETQYF
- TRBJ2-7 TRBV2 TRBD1 TGTGCCAGCAGCTGGGCCGGGACAGGGGAATACGAGCAGTACTTC CASSWAGTGEYEQYF
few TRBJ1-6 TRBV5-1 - TGCGCCAGCAGCGCTCGACCGAATACCAATTCACCCCTCCACTTT CASSARPNTNSPLHF
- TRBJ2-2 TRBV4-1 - TGCGCCAGCAGCCCCATTTGGACACGGAACACCGGGGAGCTGTTTTTT CASSPIWTRNTGELFF
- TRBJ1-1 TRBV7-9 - TGTGCCAGCAGCCCTCCCCGGGGGGAAGCTTTCTTT CASSPPRGEAFF
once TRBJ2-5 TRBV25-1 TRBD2 TGTGCCAGCAGTGGGCATAGCGGGGGGCCGGGGGGGACCCACCACTTC CASSGHSGGPGGTHHF
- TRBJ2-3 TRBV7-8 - TGTGCCAGCAGCTTAGCGGGATGGGATACGCAGTATTTT CASSLAGWDTQYF
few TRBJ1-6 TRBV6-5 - TGTGCCAGCAGTTACTCGGAGGGAGAACGAGAAGTGTTT CASSYSEGEREVF
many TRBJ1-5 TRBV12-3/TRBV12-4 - TGTGCCAGCAGTGGCTATGATCAGCCCCAGCATTTT CASSGYDQPQHF
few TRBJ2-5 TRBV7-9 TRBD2 TGTGCCAGCAGCTTCCGTGGACTAGCGGAGAGGGGAGAGACCCAGTACTTC CASSFRGLAERGETQYF
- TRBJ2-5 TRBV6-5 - TGTGCCAGCACCGATAGGGGGAGGGTGGGAGAGACCCAGTACTTC CASTDRGRVGETQYF
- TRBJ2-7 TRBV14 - TGTGCCAGCAGCAGTTACGGACAGTTAGAGCAGTACTTC CASSSYGQLEQYF
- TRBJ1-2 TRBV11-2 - TGTGCCAGCAGTTTAGCAGGGCTGAGTGGCTACACCTTC CASSLAGLSGYTF
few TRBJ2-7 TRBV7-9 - TGTGCCAGCAGCTTCTCAGGGCTCAACGAGCAGTACTTC CASSFSGLNEQYF
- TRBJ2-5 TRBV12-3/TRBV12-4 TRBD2 TGTGCCAGCAGCCGGCAAGCGGGGGAAGAGACCCAGTACTTC CASSRQAGEETQYF
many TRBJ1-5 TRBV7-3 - TGTGCCAGCAGCTTAGGATACGCCATGAATCAGCCCCAGCATTTT CASSLGYAMNQPQHF
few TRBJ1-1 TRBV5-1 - TGCGCCAGCAGCTTGGTACGTAGGGCAGCTCAAATGAACACTGAAGCTTTCTTT CASSLVRRAAQMNTEAFF
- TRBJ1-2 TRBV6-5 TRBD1 TGTGCCAGCAGTTACGTAACCGGGACAGGGGGTGATGGCTACACCTTC CASSYVTGTGGDGYTF
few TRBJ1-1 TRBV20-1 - TGCAGTGCCCGACCCGGTCCCAGGAACACTGAAGCTTTCTTT CSARPGPRNTEAFF
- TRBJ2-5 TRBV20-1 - TGCAGTGCGTGGGACATCACAGTACAAGAGACCCAGTACTTC CSAWDITVQETQYF
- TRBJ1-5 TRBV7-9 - TGTGCCAGCAGCCAGGTCCAGGGTGCCAATCAGCCCCAGCATTTT CASSQVQGANQPQHF
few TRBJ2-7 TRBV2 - TGTGCCAGCAGTGATGAGACCTTCGACGAGCAGTACTTC CASSDETFDEQYF
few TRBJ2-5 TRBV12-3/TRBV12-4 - TGTGCCAGCAGTATAGACGGAGATGGGGCCCAGTACTTC CASSIDGDGAQYF
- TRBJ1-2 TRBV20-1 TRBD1 TGCAGTGCTGAGGGGGCTACTTATGGCTACACCTTC CSAEGATYGYTF
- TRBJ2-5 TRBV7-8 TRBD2 TGTGCCAGCAGCTTGGACGGGGGGGCTACGGTAGAGACCCAGTACTTC CASSLDGGATVETQYF
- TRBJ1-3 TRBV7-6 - TGTGCCAGCAGCTTAGGGACAAACACCATATATTTT CASSLGTNTIYF
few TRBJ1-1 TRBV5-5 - TGTGCCAGCAGCTTGGCACGGTTGGAGTACACTGAAGCTTTCTTT CASSLARLEYTEAFF
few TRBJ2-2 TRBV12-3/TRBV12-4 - TGTGCCAGCAGCTCGCGAGCTGAGAACACCGGGGAGCTGTTTTTT CASSSRAENTGELFF
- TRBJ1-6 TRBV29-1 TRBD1 TGCAGCGTGCGGACAGGGGATGTTTATTCGCCCCTCCACTTT CSVRTGDVYSPLHF
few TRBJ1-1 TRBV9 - TGTGCCAGCAGTTACGTCAGGAGGGACACTGAAGCTTTCTTT CASSYVRRDTEAFF
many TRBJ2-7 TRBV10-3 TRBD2 TGTGCCATCAGTGACTTCACCGGGACTAAGGGTGTCGAGCAGTACTTC CAISDFTGTKGVEQYF
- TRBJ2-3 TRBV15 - TGTGCCACCAGCAGGGCCCCCGACGGAACAGATACGCAGTATTTT CATSRAPDGTDTQYF
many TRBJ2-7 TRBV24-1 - TGTGCCACTTCACCAGGGCCGTACGAGCAGTACTTC CATSPGPYEQYF
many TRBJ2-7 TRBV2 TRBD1 TGTGCCAGCAGTGACCCCGGACAGGGCTACGAGCAGTACTTC CASSDPGQGYEQYF
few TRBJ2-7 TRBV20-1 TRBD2 TGCAGTGCCAAGACTAGCGCCCGGGGCTTTTTCTACGAGCAGTACTTC CSAKTSARGFFYEQYF
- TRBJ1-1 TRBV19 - TGTGCCAGTAGTATAAGCGGGAGAGGGAACACTGAAGCTTTCTTT CASSISGRGNTEAFF
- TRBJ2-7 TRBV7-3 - TGTGCCAGCAGCCTTACAAGGGGTCTGAGCTCCTACGAGCAGTACTTC CASSLTRGLSSYEQYF
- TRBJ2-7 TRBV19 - TGTGCCAGTGGACCAAGGGCGGTCTCCTACGAGCAGTGCTTC CASGPRAVSYEQCF
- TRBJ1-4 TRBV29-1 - TGCAGCGTCGCAGACCTGTTTTCGACTAATGAAAAACTGTTTTTT CSVADLFSTNEKLFF
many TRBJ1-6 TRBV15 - TGTGCCACCAGCACCGGTGGTTCACCCCTCCACTTT CATSTGGSPLHF
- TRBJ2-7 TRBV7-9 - TGTGCCAGCAGCTTACCCCCCTGGACCCCTAGGGAGCAGTACTTC CASSLPPWTPREQYF
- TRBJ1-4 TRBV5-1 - TGCGCCAGCAGCTTGGACGGTGACAGGACCGAAAAACTGTTTTTT CASSLDGDRTEKLFF
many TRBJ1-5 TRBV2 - TGTGCCAGCAGTGACAGGCATAGCAATCAGCCCCAGCATTTT CASSDRHSNQPQHF
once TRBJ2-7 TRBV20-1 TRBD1 TGCAGTGCTAGGGGACAGGCCCTTCTTCCCGAGCAGTACTTC CSARGQALLPEQYF
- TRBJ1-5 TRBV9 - TGTGCCAGCAGCCAAGGAGTAGGGAGCAATCAGCCCCAGCATTTT CASSQGVGSNQPQHF
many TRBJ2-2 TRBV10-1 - TGCGCCAGCAGTACGGAAGGGAACACCGGGGAGCTGTTTTTT CASSTEGNTGELFF
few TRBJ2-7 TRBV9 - TGTGCCAGCAGCTCCGGGGCCCCCTCCGAGCAGTACTTC CASSSGAPSEQYF